A single sample gave rise to the 32 T cell receptor beta chains below, sequenced in a study of blood T cell repertoires in COVID-19 (dated by TCRdb to 2018 to 2020). Receptor amplification or capture employed the immunoSEQ multiplex PCR assay. TCRdb re-hosts the immuneACCESS table, in-frame sequences only. Its copies lack some clones; in the studies checked, an unresolved V gene accounts for under half of them, and the cause for the rest is not known. The sample data list 200,000 to 250,000 clones, and approximately 90% of these were observed just once. In total, the top ten clones hold about 10% of the sample. Specimen: peripheral blood. The receptors stem from a woman between 50 and 59 years old with COVID-19, enrolled during active disease.

The V call is TRBV7-2, the J call TRBJ1-2; the D gene is possibly TRBD1 (5 bases). This CDR3 region has 16 residues. V dropped 1 base and J dropped 5 bases, with 17 bases sitting between them. Germline V gene data show CDR1 as SGHTA and CDR2 as FQGNSA. The CDR3, as DNA: TGTGCCAGCAGCTTAGTGGGGGGGTTGGTAGGATATGGCTACACCTTC. Its translation is CASSLVGGLVGYGYTF.

The chain carries TRBV3-1 (or the pseudogene TRBV3-2) and TRBJ1-1; D possibly corresponds to TRBD1 (6 bases). The CDR3 is 17 amino acids. V lost 0 bases and J 1 base, leaving 15 bases between the germline ends. Per germline, CDR1 LGHDT and CDR2 YNNKEL (reference sequence). CDR3 sequence (DNA): TGTGCCAGCAGCCAAGAGGGCAGGGGCTACTCGAACACTGAAGCTTTCTTT. This translates into CASSQEGRGYSNTEAFF.

The rearrangement links TRBV6-5 to TRBJ1-1; TRBD1 is a possible D gene (5 bases). Trimming took 0 bases from V and 4 from J, leaving 12 bases between them. The V gene's germline CDR1 is MNHEY and CDR2 SVGAGI. The CDR3 has 15 amino acids. CDR3 sequence: CASSYSSVGGTEAFF. In nucleotides, the CDR3 is TGTGCCAGCAGTTACTCGAGCGTGGGGGGCACTGAAGCTTTCTTT.

As to this clone: The sample carries other DNA sequences with the same CDR3. The rearrangement links TRBV19 to TRBJ1-5, with D perhaps matching TRBD1 (5 bases). V dropped 3 bases and J dropped 4 bases, with 7 bases sitting between them. The CDR3 is 13 amino acids. Germline V gives CDR1 LNHDA, CDR2 SQIVND (reference sequence). The CDR3 region is CASSISGNQPQHF. CDR3 coding DNA: TGTGCCAGTAGTATTTCAGGGAATCAGCCCCAGCATTTT.

The V and J genes are TRBV27 and TRBJ2-2, with 10 positions matching TRBD1. V dropped 5 bases and J dropped 4; count of bases not matched to a gene: 7. Germline CDR1 reads MNHEY; CDR2 reads SMNVEV (reference sequence). The CDR3 is made up of 16 amino acids. The CDR3 sequence: CASSDGQGESTGELFF. The CDR3 region has the DNA TGTGCCAGCAGTGACGGACAGGGGGAATCCACCGGGGAGCTGTTTTTT.

This sequence joins TRBV18 and TRBJ2-6; D might be TRBD1 (5 bases). Germline V gene sequence: CDR1 KGHSH, CDR2 LQKENI. This CDR3 has 18 residues. The ends were cut back, 6 bases at V and 0 bases at J, with 18 bases in the middle. The CDR3 region has the DNA TGTGCCAGCTCGCGGCTGACAGCTTCTTTCTCTGGGGCCAACGTCCTGACTTTC. Translation gives CASSRLTASFSGANVLTF.

The J gene is TRBJ1-6, the V gene TRBV10-3; no firm D call. The germline V gene encodes CDR1 ENHRY and CDR2 SYGVKD. The CDR3 extends over 17 amino acids. Trimming cost V 0 bases and J 6 bases, with 15 bases left between them. The CDR3 loop is CAISESARVGSNSPLHF. CDR3 coding DNA: TGTGCCATCAGTGAGTCGGCGAGGGTCGGGAGTAATTCACCCCTCCACTTT.

The chain joins TRBV7-8 to TRBJ1-3; a weak D match, TRBD1 (5 bases). Germline V lookup: CDR1 SGHVS, CDR2 FQNEAQ. The V gene lost 5 bases and the J gene lost 0 bases, with 17 bases spanning the gap. The CDR3 sequence is 17 residues long. In DNA, the CDR3 is TGTGCCAGCAGCCCCGCTGGGACTGTCTCCTCTGGAAACACCATATATTTT. The encoded protein is CASSPAGTVSSGNTIYF.

This chain connects TRBV11-3 to TRBJ1-1, with 7 bases that match TRBD1. The CDR3 has 15 amino acids. CDR1 is SGHNT and CDR2 is YENEEA in the germline V gene. With 6 bases clipped from V and 4 bases from J, the junction kept 11 bases outside the gene matches. CDR3 nucleotides: TGTGCCAGCAGACCCCGACAGGGTCCCAGCACTGAAGCTTTCTTT. This sequence encodes CASRPRQGPSTEAFF.

The CDR3 loop reads CASSLPGQLSYNEQFF. CDR3 in DNA: TGTGCCAGCAGCTTACCCGGACAGCTTTCCTACAATGAGCAGTTCTTC. J is TRBJ2-1 and V is TRBV7-2; the D gene is possibly TRBD1 (6 bases). Trimming shortened V by 2 bases and J by 1 base, and 12 bases separated the two germline ends. This CDR3 is built from 16 residues. CDR1 is SGHTA and CDR2 is FQGNSA in the germline V gene.

The chain combines TRBV27 with TRBJ2-7, with TRBD2 matching over 8 bases. CDR3 length: 15 amino acids. Trimming at V came to 3 bases and at J to 3 bases, leaving 7 bases not matched to a gene. Per the germline V gene, CDR1 is MNHEY and CDR2 is SMNVEV (reference sequence). The CDR3 is CASSFGRGALYEQYF. Written as DNA, the CDR3 is TGTGCCAGCAGTTTCGGGCGGGGGGCCCTCTACGAGCAGTACTTC.

J is TRBJ1-5 and V is TRBV12-2; TRBD1 was called by the table and not checked on the DNA. TRBV12-2 is a documented pseudogene. This CDR3 comprises 18 residues. The CDR3 region is CASRQDSQGKWGNQPQHF. As DNA, the CDR3 is TGTGCAAGTCGCCAAGATTCTCAGGGGAAGTGGGGCAATCAGCCCCAGCATTTT.

The V call is TRBV3-1 (or the pseudogene TRBV3-2), the J call TRBJ1-4, with D maybe TRBD1 (6 bases). The CDR3 has 16 residues. V lost 1 base, J lost 8 bases, and 17 bases lay in between. The germline V gene has CDR1 LGHDT and CDR2 YNNKEL (reference sequence). CDR3 DNA: TGTGCCAGCAGCCAAGGACCCAGCAGCAGGGGCGAAAAACTGTTTTTT. This gives the protein CASSQGPSSRGEKLFF.

The chain is built from TRBV27 and TRBJ1-4; 8 bases align to TRBD1. The length of the CDR3 is 15 residues. In germline, CDR1 is MNHEY, CDR2 SMNVEV (reference sequence). Trimming took 6 bases from V and 4 from J; bases not matched to a gene: 7. The CDR3, as DNA: TGTGCCAGCAGATACTCAGGGGGCATTAATGAAAAACTGTTTTTT. Encoded protein: CASRYSGGINEKLFF.

This rearrangement joins TRBV11-2 to TRBJ1-1; D perhaps matches TRBD1 (5 bases). This CDR3 is 15 amino acids long. Deletions cut 4 bases from V and 3 bases from J, with 15 bases between. Germline V gives CDR1 SGHAT, CDR2 FQNNGV. The CDR3 DNA follows: TGTGCCAGCAGCTCTTCGGACATAGGGGACACTGAAGCTTTCTTT. It codes for CASSSSDIGDTEAFF.

The chain carries TRBV11-2 and TRBJ2-3; 11 bases match TRBD1. Trimming took 4 bases from V and 5 from J; bases not matched to a gene: 14. Germline loops: CDR1 SGHAT, CDR2 FQNNGV. The CDR3 loop spans 18 amino acids. CDR3 bases: TGTGCCAGCAGCTCGAGGTTTGGACAGGGGGCGCGGGGAGATACGCAGTATTTT. It encodes CASSSRFGQGARGDTQYF. The variable domain in full, completed from reference TRBV11-2 and TRBJ2-3, reads EAGVAQSPRYKIIEKRQSVAFWCNPISGHATLYWYQQILGQGPKLLIQFQNNGVVDDSQLPKDRFSAERLKGVDSTLKIQPAKLEDSAVYLCASSSRFGQGARGDTQYFGPGTRLTVL.

The chain employs TRBV30 and TRBJ1-5; the match to TRBD1 covers 7 bases. V trimming: 3 bases; J trimming: 2 bases; junction bases outside the gene matches: 7. CDR3 length: 15 amino acids. Germline V gives CDR1 GTSNPN, CDR2 SVGIG (reference sequence). The CDR3 nucleotides are TGTGCCTGGAGCCCTTTTACAGGGGGCAATCAGCCCCAGCATTTT. This encodes CAWSPFTGGNQPQHF.

This clone was seen more than once but under ten times. The chain has TRBV12-5 and TRBJ2-5; 10 nucleotides align to TRBD1. The length of the CDR3 is 16 residues. Germline V gene sequence: CDR1 LGHNT, CDR2 FRNRAP. Germline trimming cut 1 base from V and 5 bases from J; bases unmatched to any gene: 7. The CDR3 loop reads CASGLGLGTGAETQYF. In DNA, the CDR3 is TGTGCTAGTGGTTTGGGCCTCGGGACAGGGGCTGAGACCCAGTACTTC.

CDR3 nucleotide sequence: TGTGCCAGCAGTTACTCGAAGGGGACAGCAGTCAATGAGCAGTTCTTC. It specifies CASSYSKGTAVNEQFF. This chain joins TRBV6-5 and TRBJ2-1; 7 bases are a match to TRBD1. In germline, CDR1 is MNHEY, CDR2 SVGAGI. The CDR3 consists of 16 residues. Trimming at V came to 0 bases and at J to 6 bases, leaving 8 bases not matched to a gene.

This clone has only a few counts. The chain carries TRBV11-2 and TRBJ2-7; a possible D gene is TRBD2 (6 bases). Germline V gives CDR1 SGHAT, CDR2 FQNNGV. The CDR3 is made up of 13 amino acids. Trimming cost V 3 bases and J 6 bases, with 12 bases left between them. The CDR3 loop is CASSFTSPAEQYV. CDR3 nucleotide sequence: TGTGCCAGCAGCTTTACTAGCCCAGCCGAGCAGTACGTC.

This sequence joins TRBV5-7 and TRBJ2-7; D gene ambiguous. TRBV5-7 is filed as an ORF, its function uncertain. The CDR3 loop spans 15 amino acids. V lost 4 bases and J 1 base, leaving 15 bases between the germline ends. This CDR3 is CASSLDFGGSYEQYV. Written as DNA, the CDR3 is TGTGCCAGCAGCCTCGACTTCGGTGGGTCCTACGAGCAGTACGTC.

The rearrangement joins TRBV19 to TRBJ1-2; D unresolved. Trimming took 3 bases from V and 1 from J, leaving 3 bases between them. The CDR3 is made up of 12 amino acids. Germline V gives CDR1 LNHDA, CDR2 SQIVND (reference sequence). In nucleotides, the CDR3 is TGTGCCAGTAGTATCTATAACTATGGCTACACCTTC. Translation gives CASSIYNYGYTF. The full variable domain, completed using reference TRBV19 and TRBJ1-2, is DGGITQSPKYLFRKEGQNVTLSCEQNLNHDAMYWYRQDPGQGLRLIYYSQIVNDFQKGDIAEGYSVSREKKESFPLTVTSAQKNPTAFYLCASSIYNYGYTFGSGTRLTVV.

V gene TRBV20-1 combines with J gene TRBJ1-6; 12 bases agree with TRBD1. The CDR3 is 20 amino acids. Losses at the gene ends were 3 bases for V and 7 bases for J; bases not matched to a gene: 19. Germline lookup yields CDR1 DFQATT and CDR2 SNEGSKA (reference sequence). The CDR3 bases are TGCAGTGCTAGTCCCACCCTACCTGGGACAGGGGGCATCAGGAATTCACCCCTCCACTTT. It yields the protein CSASPTLPGTGGIRNSPLHF.

The chain carries TRBV6-6 and TRBJ1-2; D not resolved. The CDR3 has 15 residues. Germline values: CDR1 MNHNY, CDR2 SVGAGI (reference sequence). Trimming removed 0 bases from V and 2 bases from J, with 10 bases in between. The CDR3 loop reads CASSYSEGLNYGYTF. The CDR3 nucleotides read TGTGCCAGCAGTTACTCGGAGGGATTGAACTATGGCTACACCTTC.

The V and J genes are TRBV19 and TRBJ1-5, with 7 bases identical to TRBD1. The germline V gene encodes CDR1 LNHDA and CDR2 SQIVND (reference sequence). There are 15 residues in the CDR3. V trimming: 4 bases; J trimming: 6 bases; junction bases outside the gene matches: 9. CDR3 sequence: CASSTQGGWIQPQHF. CDR3 bases: TGTGCCAGTAGTACCCAGGGGGGTTGGATTCAGCCCCAGCATTTT. The full variable domain, in which reference TRBV19 and TRBJ1-5 provide the parts outside the CDR3, is DGGITQSPKYLFRKEGQNVTLSCEQNLNHDAMYWYRQDPGQGLRLIYYSQIVNDFQKGDIAEGYSVSREKKESFPLTVTSAQKNPTAFYLCASSTQGGWIQPQHFGDGTRLSIL.

J is TRBJ1-5 and V is TRBV5-6; 10 nucleotides align to TRBD1. From germline, CDR1 is SGHDT and CDR2 YYEEEE. J gave up 4 bases and V 4 bases, and 11 bases lay outside the gene matches. This CDR3 contains 17 residues. The CDR3 coding sequence is TGTGCCAGCAGCAGCACCGGGACAGGGGACCGAAATCAGCCCCAGCATTTT. Translation: CASSSTGTGDRNQPQHF.

V gene TRBV19 combines with J gene TRBJ1-5; possible D gene TRBD1, 5 bases. V gave up 0 bases and J gave up 5 bases, with 14 bases separating them. The CDR3 totals 16 residues. Germline V lookup: CDR1 LNHDA, CDR2 SQIVND (reference sequence). Here the CDR3 reads CASSIDLSRVYQPQHF. In nucleotides, the CDR3 is TGTGCCAGTAGTATAGATCTAAGCAGGGTGTATCAGCCCCAGCATTTT.

The V and J genes are TRBV11-3 and TRBJ2-5; maybe TRBD2 (6 bases). This CDR3 comprises 16 residues. V gave up 5 bases and J gave up 2 bases, with 18 bases separating them. Germline CDR1 and CDR2: SGHNT and YENEEA. CDR3: CASSPRRYRGQETQYF. The CDR3 DNA is TGTGCCAGCAGCCCCAGGAGGTATCGGGGGCAAGAGACCCAGTACTTC.

V usage is TRBV7-8 and J usage is TRBJ1-5, with 11 bases lining up with TRBD1. Trimming took 4 bases from V and 9 from J; bases not matched to a gene: 5. This CDR3 is built from 14 residues. Germline V lookup: CDR1 SGHVS, CDR2 FQNEAQ. DNA of the CDR3: TGTGCCAGCAGCTGGACAGGGGGCTCCTGGCCCCAGCATTTT. Protein sequence: CASSWTGGSWPQHF.

This clone was observed once. The CDR3 nucleotides read TGCGCCAGCAGTGGCCGGTGGGGCGAGAATTCACCCCTCCACTTT. Amino acid sequence: CASSGRWGENSPLHF. The chain links TRBV10-2 to TRBJ1-6; TRBD1 might be the D (5 bases). The CDR3 sequence is 15 residues long. Trimming removed 4 bases at V and 7 bases at J, with 14 bases between. CDR1 WSHSY and CDR2 SAAADI come from the germline V gene.

This clone was seen only once. The chain combines TRBV30 with TRBJ2-5, with a possible D match to TRBD1 (5 bases). Germline loops: CDR1 GTSNPN, CDR2 SVGIG (reference sequence). This CDR3 has 13 residues. The V and J ends lost 0 bases and 4 bases respectively, with 9 bases between them. The CDR3 protein is CAWSVGVGETQYF. The CDR3 DNA reads TGTGCCTGGAGTGTAGGGGTAGGAGAGACCCAGTACTTC.

The J gene is TRBJ2-7, the V gene TRBV4-2; TRBD2 agrees at 7 bases. CDR1 and CDR2 from the germline V gene are LGHNA and YNFKEQ. CDR3 size: 12 residues. V was pared by 5 bases and J by 5 bases, with 3 bases of the junction left unmatched. The CDR3: CASSGEGHEQYF. The CDR3, as DNA: TGTGCCAGCAGCGGGGAGGGGCACGAGCAGTACTTC.